The entry below describes one T cell receptor (beta chain). Its antigen is not known. Produced via immunoSEQ multiplex PCR; TCRdb's table is partial and in-frame only. The sample records under 600,000 clones, more than 95% being singletons. Naive CD8 isolation took CD45RO-negative cells positively selected for CCR7 and excluded terminally differentiated effector memory CD45RA+ cells. The data stem from a study of shared clonotypes between healthy human individuals. Broader study findings: Roughly 5.3% of naive CD4 clonotypes were common to a few donors.

This CDR3 region has 15 residues. Trimming left V 9 bases short and J 3 bases short, with 18 bases between. The germline V gene has CDR1 LNHDA and CDR2 SQIVND (reference sequence). The source is a man aged 30 to 39 in good health. This chain links TRBV19 with TRBJ2-1; D is possibly TRBD2 (5 bases). The sequenced sample consisted of naive CD8+ T cells sorted from blood. The CDR3 nucleotides read TGTGCCAGCGGTCCGGGTGACTATATCTACAATGAGCAGTTCTTC. The encoded protein is CASGPGDYIYNEQFF.